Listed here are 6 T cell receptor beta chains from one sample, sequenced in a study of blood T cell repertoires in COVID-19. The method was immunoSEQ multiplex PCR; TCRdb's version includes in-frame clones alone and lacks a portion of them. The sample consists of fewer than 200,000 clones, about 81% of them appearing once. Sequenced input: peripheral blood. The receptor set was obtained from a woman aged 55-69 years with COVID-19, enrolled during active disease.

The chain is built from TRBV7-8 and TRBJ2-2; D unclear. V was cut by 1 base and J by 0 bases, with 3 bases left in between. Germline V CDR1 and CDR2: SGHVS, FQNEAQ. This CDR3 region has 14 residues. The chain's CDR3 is CASSLVSNTGELFF. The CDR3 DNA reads TGTGCCAGCAGCTTAGTATCGAACACCGGGGAGCTGTTTTTT.

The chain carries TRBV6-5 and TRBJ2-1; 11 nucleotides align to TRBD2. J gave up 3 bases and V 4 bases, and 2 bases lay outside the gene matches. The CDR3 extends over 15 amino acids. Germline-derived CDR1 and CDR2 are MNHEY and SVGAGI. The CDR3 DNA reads TGTGCCAGCAGTTCTAGCGGGGGGATCTACAATGAGCAGTTCTTC. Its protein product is CASSSSGGIYNEQFF.

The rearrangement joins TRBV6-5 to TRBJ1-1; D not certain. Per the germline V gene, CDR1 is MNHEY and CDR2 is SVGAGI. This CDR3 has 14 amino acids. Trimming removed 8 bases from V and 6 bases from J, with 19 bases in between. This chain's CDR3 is CASGRTRYRSEAFF. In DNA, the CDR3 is TGTGCCAGCGGTAGGACTCGCTATCGGTCTGAAGCTTTCTTT.

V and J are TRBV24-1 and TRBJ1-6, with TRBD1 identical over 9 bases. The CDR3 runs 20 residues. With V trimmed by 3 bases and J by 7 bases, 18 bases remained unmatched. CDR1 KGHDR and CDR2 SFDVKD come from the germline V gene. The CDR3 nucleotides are TGTGCCACCAGTGATCTTCCGGGACAGGGAGGCCCCCTATACAATTCACCCCTCCACTTT. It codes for CATSDLPGQGGPLYNSPLHF.

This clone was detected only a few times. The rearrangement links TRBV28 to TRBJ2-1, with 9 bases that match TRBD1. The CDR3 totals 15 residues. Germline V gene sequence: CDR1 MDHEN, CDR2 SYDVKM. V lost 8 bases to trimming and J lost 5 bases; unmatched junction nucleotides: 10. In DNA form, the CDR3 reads TGTGCCAGCCACACCGGGACAGGGCCGAACAATGAGCAGTTCTTC. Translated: CASHTGTGPNNEQFF.

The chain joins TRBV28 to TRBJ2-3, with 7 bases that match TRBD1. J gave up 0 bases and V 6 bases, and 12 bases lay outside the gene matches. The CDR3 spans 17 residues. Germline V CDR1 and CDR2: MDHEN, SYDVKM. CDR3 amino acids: CASSATGNVPSTDTQYF. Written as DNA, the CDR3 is TGTGCCAGCAGCGCGACAGGGAACGTCCCTAGCACAGATACGCAGTATTTT.